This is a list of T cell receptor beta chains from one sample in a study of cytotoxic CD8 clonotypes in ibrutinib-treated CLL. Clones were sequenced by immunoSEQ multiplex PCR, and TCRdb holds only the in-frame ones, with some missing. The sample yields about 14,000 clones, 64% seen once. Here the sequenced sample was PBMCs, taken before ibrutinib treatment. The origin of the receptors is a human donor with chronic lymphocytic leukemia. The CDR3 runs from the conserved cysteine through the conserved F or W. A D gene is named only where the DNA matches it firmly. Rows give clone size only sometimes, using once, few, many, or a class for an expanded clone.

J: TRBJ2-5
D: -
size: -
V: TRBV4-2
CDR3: CASSPYGSFQETQYF
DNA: TGTGCCAGCAGCCCCTACGGTAGCTTCCAAGAGACCCAGTACTTC

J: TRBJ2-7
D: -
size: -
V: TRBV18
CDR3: CASSPTATYEQYF
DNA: TGTGCCAGCTCACCCACCGCCACCTACGAGCAGTACTTC

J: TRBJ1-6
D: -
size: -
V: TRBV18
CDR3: CASSPGRNSPLHF
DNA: TGTGCCAGCTCCCCCGGACGAAATTCACCCCTCCACTTT

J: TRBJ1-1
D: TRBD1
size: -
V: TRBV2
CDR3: CATNGDREMNTEAFF
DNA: TGTGCCACTAATGGGGACAGGGAAATGAACACTGAAGCTTTCTTT

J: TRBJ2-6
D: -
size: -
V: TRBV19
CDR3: CASSMAKGGSGANVLTF
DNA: TGTGCCAGTAGTATGGCCAAGGGGGGCTCTGGGGCCAACGTCCTGACTTTC

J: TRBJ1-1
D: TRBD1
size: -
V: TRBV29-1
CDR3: CSVDSGGTEAFF
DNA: TGCAGCGTTGACTCAGGGGGCACTGAAGCTTTCTTT

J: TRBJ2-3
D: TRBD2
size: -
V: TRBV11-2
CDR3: CASSYLGRGGSDTQYF
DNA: TGTGCCAGCAGCTACCTTGGGCGGGGGGGTTCCGATACGCAGTATTTT

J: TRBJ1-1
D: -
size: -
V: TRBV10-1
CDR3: CASSPGQREAFF
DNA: TGCGCCAGCAGCCCCGGACAGCGTGAAGCTTTCTTT

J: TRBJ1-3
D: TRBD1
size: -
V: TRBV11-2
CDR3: CASSSRTGGDGNTIYF
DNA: TGTGCCAGCAGCTCCCGGACAGGGGGTGACGGAAACACCATATATTTT

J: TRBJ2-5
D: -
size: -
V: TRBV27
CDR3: CASSFGGALQETQYF
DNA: TGTGCCAGCAGTTTCGGGGGAGCCCTCCAAGAGACCCAGTACTTC

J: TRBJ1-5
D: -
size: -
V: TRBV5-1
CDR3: CASSLGVRNQPQHF
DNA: TGCGCCAGCAGCTTGGGTGTCAGGAATCAGCCCCAGCATTTT

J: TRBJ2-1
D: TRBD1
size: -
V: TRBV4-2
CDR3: CASSQGMGQGNNEQFF
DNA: TGTGCCAGCAGCCAAGGAATGGGACAGGGGAACAATGAGCAGTTCTTC

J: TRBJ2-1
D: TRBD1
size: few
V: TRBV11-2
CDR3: CASGITGGKQFF
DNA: TGTGCCAGCGGAATCACAGGGGGCAAGCAGTTCTTC

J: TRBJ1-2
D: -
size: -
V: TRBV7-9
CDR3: CASSLRGADNYGYTF
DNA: TGTGCCAGCAGCTTACGAGGGGCGGATAACTATGGCTACACCTTC

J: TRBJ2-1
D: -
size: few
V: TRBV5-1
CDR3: CASSLRPGSYNEQFF
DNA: TGCGCCAGCAGCTTGCGGCCAGGATCCTACAATGAGCAGTTCTTC

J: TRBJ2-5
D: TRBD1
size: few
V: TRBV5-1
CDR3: CASSSGQGGGETQYF
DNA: TGCGCCAGCAGCTCAGGACAGGGGGGTGGAGAGACCCAGTACTTC

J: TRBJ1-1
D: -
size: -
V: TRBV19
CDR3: CASSILSVNTEAFF
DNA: TGTGCCAGTAGTATACTATCGGTGAACACTGAAGCTTTCTTT

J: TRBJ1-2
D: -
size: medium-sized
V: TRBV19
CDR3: CASSIGLGYTF
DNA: TGTGCCAGTAGTATAGGGCTTGGCTACACCTTC

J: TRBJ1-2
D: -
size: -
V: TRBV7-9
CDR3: CASSSSFPGARGYTF
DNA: TGTGCCAGCAGCTCCTCATTCCCGGGGGCGCGGGGCTACACCTTC

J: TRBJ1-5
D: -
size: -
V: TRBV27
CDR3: CASSSINQPQHF
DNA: TGTGCCAGCAGTTCAATAAATCAGCCCCAGCATTTT

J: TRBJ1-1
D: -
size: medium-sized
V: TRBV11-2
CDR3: CASSRNTEAFF
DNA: TGTGCCAGCAGCAGAAACACTGAAGCTTTCTTT